A single sample gave rise to the 10 T cell receptor beta chains below, sequenced in a study of blood T cell repertoires in COVID-19. Assay: immunoSEQ multiplex PCR; the TCRdb copy retains only in-frame clones and omits some. This table has more than 350,000 clones, approximately 88% appearing once. Specimen: peripheral blood. Every receptor here comes from a woman between 25 and 40 years old with COVID-19, enrolled during active disease.

Notes on this clone: Other nucleotide sequences from this sample produce the same CDR3. The CDR3 sequence is CASSLDGLSEKLFF. The DNA of the CDR3 is TGCGCCAGCAGCTTGGACGGACTTTCGGAAAAACTGTTTTTT. V usage is TRBV5-1 and J usage is TRBJ1-4, with D unclear. Trimming shortened V by 0 bases and J by 8 bases, and 11 bases separated the two germline ends. The CDR3 length is 14 residues. CDR1 and CDR2 from the germline V gene are SGHRS and YFSETQ.

This sequence joins TRBV21-1 and TRBJ2-2; TRBD2 was called by the table and not checked on the DNA. TRBV21-1 is a pseudogene. This CDR3 is 17 amino acids long. The DNA of the CDR3 is TGTGCCAGCAGCAAAGAGAGGACTAGCGGTCCCGGCGGGGAGCTGTTTTTT. Translated: CASSKERTSGPGGELFF.

The chain couples TRBV4-2 to TRBJ1-2, with D possibly TRBD1 on 5 matching bases. V was trimmed by 2 bases and J by 7 bases, leaving 17 bases between them. The length of the CDR3 is 15 residues. Germline assignment: CDR1 LGHNA and CDR2 YNFKEQ. In DNA form, the CDR3 reads TGTGCCAGCAGCCAATGGGGGGGGGAGGCTAGTGGCTACACCTTC. Translation gives CASSQWGGEASGYTF.

The chain uses TRBV19 and TRBJ1-6; TRBD1 aligns across 7 bases. This CDR3 has 17 residues. The ends lost 5 bases at V and 0 bases at J; junction bases unmatched: 7. Looked up from germline, CDR1 is LNHDA and CDR2 is SQIVND (reference sequence). CDR3 sequence (DNA): TGTGCCAGTAGTGCGGGACAGCCGAGCTCCTATAATTCACCCCTCCACTTT. Translation gives CASSAGQPSSYNSPLHF.

This chain uses TRBV18 with TRBJ2-7; 7 bases are shared with TRBD1. Germline V gives CDR1 KGHSH, CDR2 LQKENI. The CDR3 totals 15 residues. With V trimmed by 5 bases and J by 3 bases, 10 bases remained unmatched. Written as DNA, the CDR3 is TGTGCCAGCTCAACTTCCGGGACAGAGATCTACGAGCAGTACTTC. This codes for CASSTSGTEIYEQYF.

The CDR3 protein is CASSHRRVGAGNTIYF. Here the CDR3 DNA reads TGTGCCAGCAGCCACCGCAGGGTAGGAGCTGGAAACACCATATATTTT. The V call is TRBV14, the J call TRBJ1-3, with TRBD1 as a possible D gene (5 bases). Germline-derived CDR1 and CDR2 are SGHDN and FVKESK. Deletions cut 3 bases from V and 2 bases from J, with 14 bases between. CDR3 length equals 16 residues.

This sequence joins TRBV27 and TRBJ1-6, with D tentatively TRBD1 (6 bases). The CDR3 totals 17 residues. V lost 4 bases to trimming and J lost 6 bases, with 19 bases between them. Germline values: CDR1 MNHEY, CDR2 SMNVEV (reference sequence). The CDR3 is CASSYTSQGMGNSPLHF. The CDR3 nucleotides read TGTGCCAGCAGTTATACCTCCCAGGGGATGGGTAATTCACCCCTCCACTTT.

The CDR3 DNA reads as TGTGCCAGCAGCGAGATGGTGGGCTTGGCGTTCTTC. Encoded protein: CASSEMVGLAFF. The chain recombines TRBV7-9 with TRBJ2-1; no definite D call. CDR3 size: 12 residues. Looked up from germline, CDR1 is SEHNR and CDR2 is FQNEAQ (reference sequence). V lost 5 bases and J lost 15, with 17 bases in between.

This sequence joins TRBV7-2 and TRBJ1-3, with 7 bases that match TRBD1. This CDR3 spans 15 amino acids. Germline CDR1 is SGHTA and CDR2 is FQGNSA. Trimming removed 5 bases from V and 11 bases from J; junction bases left unmatched: 15. The CDR3 loop reads CASSPNLPRTGPIYF. The CDR3 DNA is TGTGCCAGCAGCCCCAACCTCCCGCGGACAGGCCCCATATATTTT.

Remarks on this clone: A junction end diverges from the germline sequence, so it may reflect a read error. The rearrangement uses TRBV7-9 and TRBJ1-4, with 7 positions matching TRBD1. The CDR3 covers 17 residues. From germline, CDR1 is SEHNR and CDR2 FQNEAQ (reference sequence). CDR3 DNA: TGTGCCAGCACCTTAGCTTGGATGGGACAGTCAAATGAAAAACTGTTTTTT. Amino acid sequence: CASTLAWMGQSNEKLFF.